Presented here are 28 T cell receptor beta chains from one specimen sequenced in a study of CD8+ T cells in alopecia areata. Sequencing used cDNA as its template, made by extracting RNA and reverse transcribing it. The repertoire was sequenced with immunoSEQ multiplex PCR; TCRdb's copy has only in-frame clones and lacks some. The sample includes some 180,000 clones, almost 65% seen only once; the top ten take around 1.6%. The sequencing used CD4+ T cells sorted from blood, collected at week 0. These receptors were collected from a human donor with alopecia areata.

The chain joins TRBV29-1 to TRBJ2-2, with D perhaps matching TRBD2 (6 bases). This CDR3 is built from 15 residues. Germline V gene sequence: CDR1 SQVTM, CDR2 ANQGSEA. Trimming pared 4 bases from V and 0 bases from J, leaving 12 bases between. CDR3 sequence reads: CSVVREPSNTGELFF. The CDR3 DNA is TGCAGCGTTGTGCGGGAACCCTCGAACACCGGGGAGCTGTTTTTT.

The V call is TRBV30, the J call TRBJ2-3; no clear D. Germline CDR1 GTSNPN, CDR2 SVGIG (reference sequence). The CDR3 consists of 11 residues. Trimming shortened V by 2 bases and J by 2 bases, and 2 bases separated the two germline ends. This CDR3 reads CAWSSTDTQYF. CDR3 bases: TGTGCCTGGAGTTCCACAGATACGCAGTATTTT.

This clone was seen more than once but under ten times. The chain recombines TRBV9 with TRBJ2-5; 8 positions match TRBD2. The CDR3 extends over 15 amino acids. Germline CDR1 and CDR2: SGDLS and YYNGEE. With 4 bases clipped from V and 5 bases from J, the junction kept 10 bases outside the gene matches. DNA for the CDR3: TGTGCCAGCAGCTCCCCCCATCGGGGGGGGGAGACCCAGTACTTC. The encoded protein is CASSSPHRGGETQYF.

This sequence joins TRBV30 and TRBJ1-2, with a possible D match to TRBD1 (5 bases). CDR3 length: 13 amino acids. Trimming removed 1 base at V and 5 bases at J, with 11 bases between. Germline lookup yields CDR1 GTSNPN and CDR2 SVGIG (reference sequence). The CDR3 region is CAWSGRGRYGYTF. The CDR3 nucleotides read TGTGCCTGGAGTGGTAGGGGCAGATATGGCTACACCTTC. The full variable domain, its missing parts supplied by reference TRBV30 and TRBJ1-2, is SQTIHQWPATLVQPVGSPLSLECTVEGTSNPNLYWYRQAAGRGLQLLFYSVGIGQISSEVPQNLSASRPQDRQFILSSKKLLLSDSGFYLCAWSGRGRYGYTFGSGTRLTVV.

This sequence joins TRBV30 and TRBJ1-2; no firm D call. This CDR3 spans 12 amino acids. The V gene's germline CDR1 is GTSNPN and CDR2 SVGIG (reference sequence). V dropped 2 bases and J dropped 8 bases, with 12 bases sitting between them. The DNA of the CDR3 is TGTGCCTGGAGTCACCCCCCGAGCGGCTACACCTTC. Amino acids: CAWSHPPSGYTF. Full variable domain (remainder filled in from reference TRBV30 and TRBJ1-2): SQTIHQWPATLVQPVGSPLSLECTVEGTSNPNLYWYRQAAGRGLQLLFYSVGIGQISSEVPQNLSASRPQDRQFILSSKKLLLSDSGFYLCAWSHPPSGYTFGSGTRLTVV.

In DNA, the CDR3 is TGCAGCGTTGGACTAGCGGGGGTGACTACAATGGAGCAGTTCTTC. Translation gives CSVGLAGVTTMEQFF. The chain links TRBV29-1 to TRBJ2-1; 12 nucleotides line up with TRBD2. Germline V lookup: CDR1 SQVTM, CDR2 ANQGSEA. Trimming cost V 4 bases and J 10 bases; bases outside gene matches: 11. This CDR3 has 15 residues.

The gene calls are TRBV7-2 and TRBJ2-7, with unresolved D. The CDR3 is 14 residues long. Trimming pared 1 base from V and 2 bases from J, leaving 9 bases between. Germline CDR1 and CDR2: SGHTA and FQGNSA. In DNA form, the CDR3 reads TGTGCCAGCAGCTTAGTCGGCGGTCCCTACGAGCAGTACTTC. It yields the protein CASSLVGGPYEQYF.

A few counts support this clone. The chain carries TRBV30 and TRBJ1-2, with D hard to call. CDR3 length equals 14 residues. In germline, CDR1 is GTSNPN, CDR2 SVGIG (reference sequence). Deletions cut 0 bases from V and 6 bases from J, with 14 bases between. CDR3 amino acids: CAWSVRSGRHGYTF. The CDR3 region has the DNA TGTGCCTGGAGTGTACGGTCAGGACGACATGGCTACACCTTC.

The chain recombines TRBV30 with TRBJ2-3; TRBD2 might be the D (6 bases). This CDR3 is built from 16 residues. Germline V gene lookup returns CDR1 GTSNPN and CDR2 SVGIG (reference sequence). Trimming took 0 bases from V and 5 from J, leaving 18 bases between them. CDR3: CAWSVGSGNWEDTQYF. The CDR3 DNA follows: TGTGCCTGGAGTGTAGGTAGCGGAAATTGGGAAGATACGCAGTATTTT.

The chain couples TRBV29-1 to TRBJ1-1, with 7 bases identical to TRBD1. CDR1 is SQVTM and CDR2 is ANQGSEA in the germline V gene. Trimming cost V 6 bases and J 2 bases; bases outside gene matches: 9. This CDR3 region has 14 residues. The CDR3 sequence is CSVDSGGGNTEAFF. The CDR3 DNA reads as TGCAGCGTAGATTCAGGGGGGGGAAACACTGAAGCTTTCTTT.

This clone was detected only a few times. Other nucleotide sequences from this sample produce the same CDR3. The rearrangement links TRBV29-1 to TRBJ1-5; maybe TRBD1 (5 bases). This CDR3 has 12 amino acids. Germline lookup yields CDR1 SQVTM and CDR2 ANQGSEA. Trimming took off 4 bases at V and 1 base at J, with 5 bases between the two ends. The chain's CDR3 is CSVAGSNQPQHF. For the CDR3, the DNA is TGCAGCGTTGCAGGGAGCAATCAGCCCCAGCATTTT.

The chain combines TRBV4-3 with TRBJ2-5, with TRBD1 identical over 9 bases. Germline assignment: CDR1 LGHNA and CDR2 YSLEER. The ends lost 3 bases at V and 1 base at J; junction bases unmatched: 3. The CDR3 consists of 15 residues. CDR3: CASSHLGQGQETQYF. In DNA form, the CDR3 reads TGCGCCAGCAGCCACTTGGGACAGGGCCAAGAGACCCAGTACTTC.

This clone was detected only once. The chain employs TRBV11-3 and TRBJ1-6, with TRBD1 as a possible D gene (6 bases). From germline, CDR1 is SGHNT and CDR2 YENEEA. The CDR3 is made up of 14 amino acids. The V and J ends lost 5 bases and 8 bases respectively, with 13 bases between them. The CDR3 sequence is CASSRQEEDSPLHF. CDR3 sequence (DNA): TGTGCCAGCAGCCGACAGGAGGAGGATTCACCCCTCCACTTT.

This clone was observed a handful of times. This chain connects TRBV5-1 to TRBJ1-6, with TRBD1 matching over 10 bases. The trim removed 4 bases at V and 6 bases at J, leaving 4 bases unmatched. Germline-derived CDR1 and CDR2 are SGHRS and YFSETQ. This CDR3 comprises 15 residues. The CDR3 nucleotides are TGCGCCAGCAGCCCAAGACAGGGGGCTAATTCACCCCTCCACTTT. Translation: CASSPRQGANSPLHF.

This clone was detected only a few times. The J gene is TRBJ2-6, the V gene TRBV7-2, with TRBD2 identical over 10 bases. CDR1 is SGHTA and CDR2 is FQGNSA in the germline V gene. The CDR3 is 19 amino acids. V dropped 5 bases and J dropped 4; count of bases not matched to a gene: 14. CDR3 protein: CASSPSPSGGVGGANVLTF. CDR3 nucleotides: TGTGCCAGCAGCCCGTCCCCTAGCGGGGGAGTTGGAGGGGCCAACGTCCTGACTTTC.

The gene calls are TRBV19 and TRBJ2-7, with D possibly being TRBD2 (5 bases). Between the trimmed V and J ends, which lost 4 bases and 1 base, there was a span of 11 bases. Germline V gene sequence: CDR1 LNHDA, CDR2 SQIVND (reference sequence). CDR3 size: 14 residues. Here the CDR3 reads CASSTQTGSYEQYF. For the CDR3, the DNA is TGTGCCAGTAGTACCCAAACGGGGTCCTACGAGCAGTACTTC.

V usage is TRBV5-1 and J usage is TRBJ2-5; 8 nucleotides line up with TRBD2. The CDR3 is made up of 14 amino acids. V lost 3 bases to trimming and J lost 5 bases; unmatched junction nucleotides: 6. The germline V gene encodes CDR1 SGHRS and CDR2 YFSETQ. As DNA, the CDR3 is TGCGCCAGCAGCTATGACAGCGGGGGCGAGACCCAGTACTTC. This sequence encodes CASSYDSGGETQYF. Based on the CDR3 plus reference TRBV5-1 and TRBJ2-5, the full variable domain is KAGVTQTPRYLIKTRGQQVTLSCSPISGHRSVSWYQQTPGQGLQFLFEYFSETQRNKGNFPGRFSGRQFSNSRSEMNVSTLELGDSALYLCASSYDSGGETQYFGPGTRLLVL.

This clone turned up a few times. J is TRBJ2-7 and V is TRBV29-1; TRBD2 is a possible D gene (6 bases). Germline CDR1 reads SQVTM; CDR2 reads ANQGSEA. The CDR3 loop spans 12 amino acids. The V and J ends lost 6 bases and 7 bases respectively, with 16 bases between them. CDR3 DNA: TGCAGCGTCGGCGGAGGGACTCAGGAGCAGTACTTC. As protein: CSVGGGTQEQYF.

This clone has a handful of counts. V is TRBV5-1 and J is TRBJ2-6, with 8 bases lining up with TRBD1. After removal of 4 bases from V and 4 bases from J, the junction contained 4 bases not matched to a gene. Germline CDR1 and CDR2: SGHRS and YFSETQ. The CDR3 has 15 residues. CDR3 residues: CASSPQGAGANVLTF. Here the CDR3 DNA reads TGCGCCAGCAGCCCTCAGGGGGCCGGGGCCAACGTCCTGACTTTC.

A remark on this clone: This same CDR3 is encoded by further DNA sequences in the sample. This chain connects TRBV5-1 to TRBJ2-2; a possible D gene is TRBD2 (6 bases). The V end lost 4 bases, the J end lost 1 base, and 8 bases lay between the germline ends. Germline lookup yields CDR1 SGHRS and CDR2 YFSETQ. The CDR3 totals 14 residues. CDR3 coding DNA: TGCGCCAGCAGCCCCGGGGGGAACACCGGGGAGCTGTTTTTT. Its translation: CASSPGGNTGELFF.

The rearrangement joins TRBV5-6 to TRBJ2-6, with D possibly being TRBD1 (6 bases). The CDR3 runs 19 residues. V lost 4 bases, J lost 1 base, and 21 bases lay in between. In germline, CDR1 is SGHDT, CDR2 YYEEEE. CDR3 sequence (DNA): TGTGCCAGCAGCCCACCGGGACAAGCCGCTAGGTCTGGGGCCAACGTCCTGACTTTC. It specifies CASSPPGQAARSGANVLTF.

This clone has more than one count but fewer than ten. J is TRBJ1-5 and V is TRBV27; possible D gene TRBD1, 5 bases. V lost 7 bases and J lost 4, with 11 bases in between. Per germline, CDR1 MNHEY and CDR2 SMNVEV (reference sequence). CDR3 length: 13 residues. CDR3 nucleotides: TGTGCCAGCACCGGGGACCTGAATCAGCCCCAGCATTTT. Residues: CASTGDLNQPQHF.

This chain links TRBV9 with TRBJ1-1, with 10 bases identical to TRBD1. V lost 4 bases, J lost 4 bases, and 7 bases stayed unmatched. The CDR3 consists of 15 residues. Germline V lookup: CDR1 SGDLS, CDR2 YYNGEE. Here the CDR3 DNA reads TGTGCCAGCAGCCCGGCGACAGGGGGCTTCACTGAAGCTTTCTTT. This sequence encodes CASSPATGGFTEAFF.

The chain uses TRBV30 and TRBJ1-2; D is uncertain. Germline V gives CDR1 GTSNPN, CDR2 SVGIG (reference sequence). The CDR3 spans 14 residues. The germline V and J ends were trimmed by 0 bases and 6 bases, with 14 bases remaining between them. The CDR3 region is CAWSVGAALDGYTF. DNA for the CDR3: TGTGCCTGGAGTGTAGGTGCCGCGCTCGATGGCTACACCTTC. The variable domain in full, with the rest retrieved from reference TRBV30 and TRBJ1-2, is SQTIHQWPATLVQPVGSPLSLECTVEGTSNPNLYWYRQAAGRGLQLLFYSVGIGQISSEVPQNLSASRPQDRQFILSSKKLLLSDSGFYLCAWSVGAALDGYTFGSGTRLTVV.

The CDR3 sequence is CASSLALITGELFF. The DNA for the CDR3 is TGTGCCAGCAGCTTAGCGCTGATTACCGGGGAGCTGTTTTTT. The chain is built from TRBV7-2 and TRBJ2-2; unclear D gene. The CDR3 runs 14 residues. The germline V gene has CDR1 SGHTA and CDR2 FQGNSA. V was trimmed by 0 bases and J by 5 bases, leaving 7 bases between them.

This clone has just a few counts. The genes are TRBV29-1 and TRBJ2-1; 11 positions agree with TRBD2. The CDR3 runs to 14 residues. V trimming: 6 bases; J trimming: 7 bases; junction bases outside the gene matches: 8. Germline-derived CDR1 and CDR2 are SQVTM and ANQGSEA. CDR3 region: CSVVAGGRGNEQFF. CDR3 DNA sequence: TGCAGCGTAGTAGCGGGGGGGCGAGGAAATGAGCAGTTCTTC.

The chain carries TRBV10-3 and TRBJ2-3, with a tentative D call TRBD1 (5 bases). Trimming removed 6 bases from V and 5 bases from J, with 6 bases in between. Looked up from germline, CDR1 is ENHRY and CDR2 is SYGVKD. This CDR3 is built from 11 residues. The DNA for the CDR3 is TGTGCCATCAGAGGGGAAGATACGCAGTATTTT. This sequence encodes CAIRGEDTQYF.

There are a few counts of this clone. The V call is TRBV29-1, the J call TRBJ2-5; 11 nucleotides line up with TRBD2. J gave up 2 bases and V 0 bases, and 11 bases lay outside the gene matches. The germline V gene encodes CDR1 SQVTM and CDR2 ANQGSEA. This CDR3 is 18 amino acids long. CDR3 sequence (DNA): TGCAGCGTTGAAGATCTCTGGGGCAGGACTAGCGGGCAAGAGACCCAGTACTTC. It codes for CSVEDLWGRTSGQETQYF. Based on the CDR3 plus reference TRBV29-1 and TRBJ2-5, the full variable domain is SAVISQKPSRDICQRGTSLTIQCQVDSQVTMMFWYRQQPGQSLTLIATANQGSEATYESGFVIDKFPISRPNLTFSTLTVSNMSPEDSSIYLCSVEDLWGRTSGQETQYFGPGTRLLVL.